These 7 T cell receptor beta chains originate from one sample sequenced in a study of blood T cell repertoires in COVID-19. Profiled with immunoSEQ multiplex PCR; TCRdb holds only in-frame clones, not every one. The sample lists fewer than 300,000 clones, about nine tenths occurring once. The sequenced sample was peripheral blood. These receptors came from a man aged 45-65 years with COVID-19, enrolled during active disease.

The V and J genes are TRBV7-2 and TRBJ2-7; weak D call: TRBD1 (5 bases). The CDR3 runs to 14 residues. Germline V gene sequence: CDR1 SGHTA, CDR2 FQGNSA. V was clipped by 1 base and J by 2 bases, with 9 bases between them. The CDR3 DNA follows: TGTGCCAGCAGCTTAGGGACAACAACCTACGAGCAGTACTTC. Its protein product is CASSLGTTTYEQYF.

The table lists this clone with a few counts. The gene calls are TRBV7-8 and TRBJ2-7; D uncertain. Germline V lookup: CDR1 SGHVS, CDR2 FQNEAQ. This CDR3 has 12 amino acids. V was cut by 1 base and J by 5 bases, with 6 bases left in between. DNA for the CDR3: TGTGCCAGCAGCTTAGTTCAAAACGAGCAGTACTTC. Its protein is CASSLVQNEQYF.

This CDR3 is CASSLSGGSNQPQHF. The DNA for the CDR3 is TGCGCCAGCAGCTTGTCAGGGGGTAGCAATCAGCCCCAGCATTTT. J is TRBJ1-5 and V is TRBV5-1; 7 bases agree with TRBD1. CDR1 and CDR2 (germline): SGHRS, YFSETQ. J lost 0 bases, V lost 1 base, and 1 base had no gene match. There are 15 residues in the CDR3.

This clone has a single count. The chain combines TRBV5-1 with TRBJ2-3; D possibly corresponds to TRBD1 (5 bases). The CDR3 has 13 amino acids. Germline CDR1 and CDR2: SGHRS and YFSETQ. The germline V and J ends were trimmed by 4 bases and 8 bases, with 14 bases remaining between them. The CDR3 bases are TGCGCCAGCAGCCCGAGCCCTCAGGGTACGCAGTATTTT. Its translation: CASSPSPQGTQYF.

This clone was observed a single time. This sequence joins TRBV6-4 and TRBJ1-6; no firm D call. CDR1 MRHNA and CDR2 SNTAGT come from the germline V gene. The CDR3 contains 15 residues. V lost 8 bases, J lost 5 bases, and 16 bases lay in between. Written as DNA, the CDR3 is TGTGCCAGCGCCAAACACCCCGGGGATAATTCACCCCTCCACTTT. Translating gives CASAKHPGDNSPLHF.

J is TRBJ2-1 and V is TRBV6-4; D perhaps matches TRBD2 (5 bases). The CDR3 spans 14 residues. Looked up from germline, CDR1 is MRHNA and CDR2 is SNTAGT. With 6 bases removed from V and 2 bases from J, the gap between germline ends came to 11 bases. The CDR3 is CASSAEAAYNEQFF. The CDR3 DNA is TGTGCCAGCAGCGCGGAGGCTGCCTACAATGAGCAGTTCTTC.

The rearrangement joins TRBV28 to TRBJ2-7; 8 positions match TRBD2. V trimming: 4 bases; J trimming: 4 bases; junction bases outside the gene matches: 9. The CDR3 consists of 15 residues. Germline CDR1 and CDR2: MDHEN and SYDVKM. CDR3 DNA sequence: TGTGCCAGCAGTTATAATAGCGGGACCAGATACGAGCAGTACTTC. The encoded protein is CASSYNSGTRYEQYF.